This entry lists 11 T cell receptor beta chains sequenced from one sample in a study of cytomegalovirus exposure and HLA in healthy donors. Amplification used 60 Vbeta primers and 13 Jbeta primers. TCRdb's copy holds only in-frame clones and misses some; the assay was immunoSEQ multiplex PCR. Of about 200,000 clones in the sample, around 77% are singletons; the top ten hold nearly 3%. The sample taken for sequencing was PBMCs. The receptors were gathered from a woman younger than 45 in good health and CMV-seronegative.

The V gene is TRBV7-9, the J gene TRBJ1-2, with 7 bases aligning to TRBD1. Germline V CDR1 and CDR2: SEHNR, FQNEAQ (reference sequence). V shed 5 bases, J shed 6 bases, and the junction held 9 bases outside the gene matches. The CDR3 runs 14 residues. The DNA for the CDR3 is TGTGCCAGCAGCGCCCACCAGGGGGTTCATGGCTACACCTTC. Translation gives CASSAHQGVHGYTF. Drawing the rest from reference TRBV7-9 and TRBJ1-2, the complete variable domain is DTGVSQNPRHKITKRGQNVTFRCDPISEHNRLYWYRQTLGQGPEFLTYFQNEAQLEKSRLLSDRFSAERPKGSFSTLEIQRTEQGDSAMYLCASSAHQGVHGYTFGSGTRLTVV.

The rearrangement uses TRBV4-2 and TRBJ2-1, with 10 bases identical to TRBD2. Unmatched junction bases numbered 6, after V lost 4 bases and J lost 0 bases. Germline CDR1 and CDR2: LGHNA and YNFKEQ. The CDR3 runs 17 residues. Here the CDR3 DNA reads TGTGCCAGCAGCCGACTATCTAGCGGGGGCTCCTACAATGAGCAGTTCTTC. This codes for CASSRLSSGGSYNEQFF.

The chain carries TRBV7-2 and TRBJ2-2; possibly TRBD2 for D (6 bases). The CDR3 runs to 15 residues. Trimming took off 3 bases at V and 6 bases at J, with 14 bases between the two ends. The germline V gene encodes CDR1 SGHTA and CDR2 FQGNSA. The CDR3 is CASSFGGTTAGELFF. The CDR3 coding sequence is TGTGCCAGCAGCTTTGGGGGGACGACGGCCGGGGAGCTGTTTTTT.

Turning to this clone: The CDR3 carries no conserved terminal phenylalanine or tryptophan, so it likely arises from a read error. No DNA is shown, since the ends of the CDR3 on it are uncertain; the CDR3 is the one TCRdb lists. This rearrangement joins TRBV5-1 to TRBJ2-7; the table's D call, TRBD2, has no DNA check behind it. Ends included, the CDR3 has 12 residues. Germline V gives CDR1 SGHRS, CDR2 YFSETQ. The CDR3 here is CASSFGGYERYL.

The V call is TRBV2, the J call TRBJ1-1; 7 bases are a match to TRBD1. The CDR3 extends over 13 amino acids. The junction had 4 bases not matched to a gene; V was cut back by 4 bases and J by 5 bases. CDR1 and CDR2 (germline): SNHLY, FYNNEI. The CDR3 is CASSGDSRTEAFF. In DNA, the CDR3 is TGTGCCAGCAGTGGGGACAGCCGAACTGAAGCTTTCTTT.

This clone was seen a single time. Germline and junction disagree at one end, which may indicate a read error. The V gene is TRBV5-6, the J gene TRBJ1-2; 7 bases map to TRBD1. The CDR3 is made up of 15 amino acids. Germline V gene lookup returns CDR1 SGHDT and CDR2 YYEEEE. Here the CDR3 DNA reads TGTGCCAGCAGCTTGGCCCTGACAGGGAACTATGGCTACCCCTTC. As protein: CASSLALTGNYGYPF.

CDR3 DNA: TGCAGTGCAACCGGGAATGAAGCTTTCTTT. It translates to CSATGNEAFF. The chain employs TRBV20-1 and TRBJ1-1; D is uncertain. There are 10 residues in the CDR3. Germline loops: CDR1 DFQATT, CDR2 SNEGSKA (reference sequence). Trimming stripped 6 bases from V and 7 bases from J, with 9 bases between.

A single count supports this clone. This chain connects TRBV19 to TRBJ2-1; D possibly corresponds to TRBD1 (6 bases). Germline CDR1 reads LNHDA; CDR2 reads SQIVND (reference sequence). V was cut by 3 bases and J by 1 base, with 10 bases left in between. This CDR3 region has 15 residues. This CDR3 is CASSILQGSYNEQFF. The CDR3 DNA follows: TGTGCCAGTAGTATTTTACAGGGTTCCTACAATGAGCAGTTCTTC. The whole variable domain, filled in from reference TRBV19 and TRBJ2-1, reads DGGITQSPKYLFRKEGQNVTLSCEQNLNHDAMYWYRQDPGQGLRLIYYSQIVNDFQKGDIAEGYSVSREKKESFPLTVTSAQKNPTAFYLCASSILQGSYNEQFFGPGTRLTVL.

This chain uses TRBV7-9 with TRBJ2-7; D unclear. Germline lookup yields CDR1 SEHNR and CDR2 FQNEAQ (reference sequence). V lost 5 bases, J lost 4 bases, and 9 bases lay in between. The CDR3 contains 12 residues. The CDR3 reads CASSADIYEQYF. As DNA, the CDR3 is TGTGCCAGCAGCGCCGACATATACGAGCAGTACTTC.

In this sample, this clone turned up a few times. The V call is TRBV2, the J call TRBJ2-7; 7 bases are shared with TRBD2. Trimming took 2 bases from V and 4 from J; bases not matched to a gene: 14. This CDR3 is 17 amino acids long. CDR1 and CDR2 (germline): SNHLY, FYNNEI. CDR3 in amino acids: CASSETFGAGVMYEQYF. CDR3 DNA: TGTGCCAGCAGTGAAACGTTCGGGGCGGGAGTAATGTACGAGCAGTACTTC.

The CDR3 region has the DNA TGTGCCAGCAGCTCACGGCGGGGGGGCACAGATACGCAGTATTTT. Residues: CASSSRRGGTDTQYF. J is TRBJ2-3 and V is TRBV5-4; 8 positions agree with TRBD2. The ends lost 3 bases at V and 1 base at J; junction bases unmatched: 4. Germline V lookup: CDR1 SGHNT, CDR2 YYREEE (reference sequence). This CDR3 comprises 15 residues.